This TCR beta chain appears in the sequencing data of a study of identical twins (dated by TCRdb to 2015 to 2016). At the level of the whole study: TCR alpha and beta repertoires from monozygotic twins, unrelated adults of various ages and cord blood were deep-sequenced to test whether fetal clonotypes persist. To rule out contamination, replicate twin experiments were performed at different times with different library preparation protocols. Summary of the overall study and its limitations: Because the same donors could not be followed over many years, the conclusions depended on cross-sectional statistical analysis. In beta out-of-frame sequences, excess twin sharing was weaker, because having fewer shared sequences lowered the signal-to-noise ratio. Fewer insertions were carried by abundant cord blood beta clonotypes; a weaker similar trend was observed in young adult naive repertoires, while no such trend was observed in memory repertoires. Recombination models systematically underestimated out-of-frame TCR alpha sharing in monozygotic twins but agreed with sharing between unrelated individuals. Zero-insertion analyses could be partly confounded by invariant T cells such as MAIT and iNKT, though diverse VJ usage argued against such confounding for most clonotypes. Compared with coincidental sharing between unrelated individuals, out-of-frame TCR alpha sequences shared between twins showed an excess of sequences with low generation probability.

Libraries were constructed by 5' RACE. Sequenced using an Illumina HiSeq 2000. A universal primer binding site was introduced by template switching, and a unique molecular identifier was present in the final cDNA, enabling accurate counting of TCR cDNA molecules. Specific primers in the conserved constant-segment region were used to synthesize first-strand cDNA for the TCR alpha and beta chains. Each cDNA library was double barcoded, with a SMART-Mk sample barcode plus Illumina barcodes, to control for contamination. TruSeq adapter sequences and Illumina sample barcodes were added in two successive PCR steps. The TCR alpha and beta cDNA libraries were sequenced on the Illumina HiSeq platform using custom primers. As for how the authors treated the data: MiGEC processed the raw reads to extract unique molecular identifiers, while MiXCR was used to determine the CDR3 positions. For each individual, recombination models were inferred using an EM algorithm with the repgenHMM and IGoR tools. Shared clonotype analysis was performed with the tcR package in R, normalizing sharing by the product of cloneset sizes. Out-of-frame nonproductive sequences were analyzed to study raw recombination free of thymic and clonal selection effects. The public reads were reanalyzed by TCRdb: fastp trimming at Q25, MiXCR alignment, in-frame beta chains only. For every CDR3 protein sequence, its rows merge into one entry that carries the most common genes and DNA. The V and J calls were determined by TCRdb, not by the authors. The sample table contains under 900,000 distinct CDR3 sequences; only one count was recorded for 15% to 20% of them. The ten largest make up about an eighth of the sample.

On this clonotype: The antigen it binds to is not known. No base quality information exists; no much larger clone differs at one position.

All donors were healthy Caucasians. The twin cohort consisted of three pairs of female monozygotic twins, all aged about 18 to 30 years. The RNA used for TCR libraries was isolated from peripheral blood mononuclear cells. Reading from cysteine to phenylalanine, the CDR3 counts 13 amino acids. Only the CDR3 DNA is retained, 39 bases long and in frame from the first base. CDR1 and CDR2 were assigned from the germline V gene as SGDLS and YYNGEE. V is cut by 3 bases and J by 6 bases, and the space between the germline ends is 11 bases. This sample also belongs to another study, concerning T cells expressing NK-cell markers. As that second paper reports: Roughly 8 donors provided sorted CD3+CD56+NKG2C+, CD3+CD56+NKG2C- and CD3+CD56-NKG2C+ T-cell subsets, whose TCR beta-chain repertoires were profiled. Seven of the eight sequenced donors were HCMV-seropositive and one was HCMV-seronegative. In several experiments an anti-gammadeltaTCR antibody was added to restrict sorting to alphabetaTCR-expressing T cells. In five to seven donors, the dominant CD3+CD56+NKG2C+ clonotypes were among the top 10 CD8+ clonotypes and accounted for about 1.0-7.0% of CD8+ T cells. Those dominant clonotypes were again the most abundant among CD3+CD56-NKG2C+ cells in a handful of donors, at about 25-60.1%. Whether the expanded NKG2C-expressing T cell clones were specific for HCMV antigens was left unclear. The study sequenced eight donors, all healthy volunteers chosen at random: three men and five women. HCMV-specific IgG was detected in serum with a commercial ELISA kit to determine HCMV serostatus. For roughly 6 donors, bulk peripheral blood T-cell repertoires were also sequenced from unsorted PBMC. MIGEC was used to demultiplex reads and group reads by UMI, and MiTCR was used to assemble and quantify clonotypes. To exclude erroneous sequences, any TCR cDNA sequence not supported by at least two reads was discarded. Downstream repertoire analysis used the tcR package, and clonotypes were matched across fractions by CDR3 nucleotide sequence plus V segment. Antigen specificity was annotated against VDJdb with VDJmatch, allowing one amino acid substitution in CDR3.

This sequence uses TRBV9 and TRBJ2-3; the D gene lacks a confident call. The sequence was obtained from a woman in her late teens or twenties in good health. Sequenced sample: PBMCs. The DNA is TGTGCCAGCAGCGGAGCTCCCCGGGATACGCAGTATTTT. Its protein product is CASSGAPRDTQYF. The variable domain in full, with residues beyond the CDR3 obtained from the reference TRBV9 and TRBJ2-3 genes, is DSGVTQTPKHLITATGQRVTLRCSPRSGDLSVYWYQQSLDQGLQFLIQYYNGEERAKGNILERFSAQQFPDLHSELNLSSLELGDSALYFCASSGAPRDTQYFGPGTRLTVL.